The rows below give T cell receptor beta chains drawn from one sample of a study of T cell responses to AZD1222 COVID-19 vaccine. Assay used: immunoSEQ multiplex PCR; TCRdb lists only in-frame clones, some missing. The sample shows roughly 180,000 clones, approximately 94% of them seen only once. Material: peripheral blood, obtained on day 0 of AZD1222 vaccination. Source of these receptors: an adult in good health. Both conserved end residues are part of each CDR3. Each record gives: D gene, CDR3 length, J gene, V gene, clone size, CDR3 protein, CDR3 DNA. D genes are given only for firm matches. Only part of the rows carry a size: once, few, many, or a class if the clone is expanded.

d_gene: TRBD2
len: 14
j_gene: TRBJ2-1
v_gene: TRBV28
abundance: -
CDR3aa: CASSPGTTRASQFF
CDR3nt: TGTGCCAGCAGTCCCGGGACTACCCGAGCCTCGCAGTTCTTC

d_gene: TRBD2
len: 13
j_gene: TRBJ2-1
v_gene: TRBV15
abundance: -
CDR3aa: CATTRESYNEQFF
CDR3nt: TGTGCCACAACGCGGGAGTCGTACAATGAGCAGTTCTTC

d_gene: TRBD2
len: 15
j_gene: TRBJ2-2
v_gene: TRBV10-3
abundance: -
CDR3aa: CAISETSGGTGELFF
CDR3nt: TGTGCCATCAGTGAAACTAGCGGAGGCACCGGGGAGCTGTTTTTT

d_gene: -
len: 15
j_gene: TRBJ2-5
v_gene: TRBV7-2
abundance: -
CDR3aa: CASSLDGGPQETQYF
CDR3nt: TGTGCCAGCAGCTTAGATGGCGGACCGCAAGAGACCCAGTACTTC

d_gene: -
len: 17
j_gene: TRBJ2-3
v_gene: TRBV11-3
abundance: -
CDR3aa: CASSLGSRGRLRDTQYF
CDR3nt: TGTGCCAGCAGCTTAGGATCACGAGGACGGCTCCGGGATACGCAGTATTTT

d_gene: TRBD1
len: 14
j_gene: TRBJ2-7
v_gene: TRBV10-3
abundance: -
CDR3aa: CAIGFSDRGSEQYF
CDR3nt: TGTGCCATCGGTTTTAGCGACAGGGGCAGCGAGCAGTACTTC

d_gene: -
len: 12
j_gene: TRBJ1-1
v_gene: TRBV7-9
abundance: -
CDR3aa: CASSLYWDGAFF
CDR3nt: TGTGCCAGCAGCTTATATTGGGACGGAGCTTTCTTT

d_gene: -
len: 13
j_gene: TRBJ1-5
v_gene: TRBV9
abundance: once
CDR3aa: CASSRVPDKPQHF
CDR3nt: TGTGCCAGCAGCCGTGTTCCGGACAAGCCCCAGCATTTT

d_gene: -
len: 14
j_gene: TRBJ2-7
v_gene: TRBV19
abundance: -
CDR3aa: CASSLQGVVGEQYF
CDR3nt: TGTGCCAGTAGCCTACAGGGCGTCGTGGGTGAGCAGTACTTC

d_gene: -
len: 13
j_gene: TRBJ1-2
v_gene: TRBV30
abundance: -
CDR3aa: CAWRNNGGYGYTF
CDR3nt: TGTGCCTGGAGGAATAACGGTGGCTATGGCTACACCTTC

d_gene: -
len: 14
j_gene: TRBJ2-5
v_gene: TRBV6-5
abundance: -
CDR3aa: CASSRDGTQETQYF
CDR3nt: TGTGCCAGCAGTCGGGACGGGACTCAAGAGACCCAGTACTTC

d_gene: TRBD2
len: 17
j_gene: TRBJ2-5
v_gene: TRBV5-4
abundance: -
CDR3aa: CASSLGGTSVLGGTQYF
CDR3nt: TGTGCCAGCAGCCTTGGTGGGACTAGCGTTTTGGGAGGGACCCAGTACTTC

d_gene: TRBD1
len: 14
j_gene: TRBJ2-7
v_gene: TRBV19
abundance: -
CDR3aa: CASSPGQDLYEQYF
CDR3nt: TGTGCCAGTAGCCCGGGACAGGATTTATACGAGCAGTACTTC

d_gene: TRBD2
len: 17
j_gene: TRBJ2-1
v_gene: TRBV7-9
abundance: -
CDR3aa: CASSPTWREFSYNEQFF
CDR3nt: TGTGCCAGCAGCCCAACCTGGCGGGAGTTCTCCTACAATGAGCAGTTCTTC

d_gene: -
len: 15
j_gene: TRBJ2-1
v_gene: TRBV10-3
abundance: once
CDR3aa: CAISERESSYNEQFF
CDR3nt: TGTGCCATCAGTGAGCGGGAGAGTTCCTACAATGAGCAGTTCTTC

d_gene: -
len: 12
j_gene: TRBJ1-5
v_gene: TRBV25-1
abundance: -
CDR3aa: CASSVGTQPQHF
CDR3nt: TGTGCCAGCAGTGTCGGTACTCAGCCCCAGCATTTT

d_gene: -
len: 17
j_gene: TRBJ1-6
v_gene: TRBV9
abundance: -
CDR3aa: CASSVAGVISYNSPLHF
CDR3nt: TGTGCCAGCAGCGTAGCGGGGGTGATCTCCTATAATTCACCCCTCCACTTT

d_gene: -
len: 13
j_gene: TRBJ1-2
v_gene: TRBV9
abundance: once
CDR3aa: CASSEGGGYGYTF
CDR3nt: TGTGCCAGCAGCGAAGGGGGGGGCTATGGCTACACCTTC

d_gene: -
len: 12
j_gene: TRBJ1-1
v_gene: TRBV7-3
abundance: -
CDR3aa: CASTSSNTEAFF
CDR3nt: TGTGCCAGCACGAGCTCGAACACTGAAGCTTTCTTT

d_gene: -
len: 14
j_gene: TRBJ2-3
v_gene: TRBV10-3
abundance: -
CDR3aa: CAISGGTSGDTQYF
CDR3nt: TGTGCCATCAGCGGGGGGACATCCGGAGATACGCAGTATTTT

d_gene: -
len: 15
j_gene: TRBJ1-6
v_gene: TRBV6-5
abundance: -
CDR3aa: CASSTDSSYNSPLHF
CDR3nt: TGTGCCAGCAGTACCGACTCAAGCTATAATTCACCCCTCCACTTT

d_gene: -
len: 16
j_gene: TRBJ2-2
v_gene: TRBV6-2/TRBV6-3
abundance: -
CDR3aa: CASSYPGQTNTGELFF
CDR3nt: TGTGCCAGCAGTTACCCGGGCCAGACGAACACCGGGGAGCTGTTTTTT

d_gene: -
len: 16
j_gene: TRBJ1-5
v_gene: TRBV11-2
abundance: once
CDR3aa: CASSLVGGISNQPQHF
CDR3nt: TGTGCCAGCAGCTTAGTGGGGGGTATTAGCAATCAGCCCCAGCATTTT

d_gene: TRBD2
len: 15
j_gene: TRBJ2-7
v_gene: TRBV28
abundance: -
CDR3aa: CASTRPLAGGNEQYF
CDR3nt: TGTGCCAGCACCCGTCCTCTAGCGGGAGGAAACGAGCAGTACTTC

d_gene: -
len: 13
j_gene: TRBJ2-1
v_gene: TRBV9
abundance: -
CDR3aa: CASSVARHNEQFF
CDR3nt: TGTGCCAGCAGCGTAGCTAGGCACAATGAGCAGTTCTTC

d_gene: TRBD1
len: 15
j_gene: TRBJ2-1
v_gene: TRBV24-1
abundance: -
CDR3aa: CATSEAGGRVNEQFF
CDR3nt: TGTGCCACCAGTGAGGCAGGGGGCAGGGTAAATGAGCAGTTCTTC

d_gene: -
len: 15
j_gene: TRBJ2-7
v_gene: TRBV27
abundance: -
CDR3aa: CASSLSGQGAYEQYF
CDR3nt: TGTGCCAGCAGTTTATCAGGGCAGGGTGCCTACGAGCAGTACTTC

d_gene: TRBD2
len: 16
j_gene: TRBJ2-5
v_gene: TRBV24-1
abundance: -
CDR3aa: CATSDLAGTGRETQYF
CDR3nt: TGTGCCACCAGTGACCTGGCCGGGACCGGGAGGGAGACCCAGTACTTC

d_gene: TRBD2
len: 17
j_gene: TRBJ2-1
v_gene: TRBV13
abundance: -
CDR3aa: CASSRGTSGSPTHEQFF
CDR3nt: TGTGCCAGCAGCAGAGGGACTAGCGGGTCCCCGACGCATGAGCAGTTCTTC

d_gene: -
len: 11
j_gene: TRBJ2-7
v_gene: TRBV15
abundance: -
CDR3aa: CATSRDKTFFF
CDR3nt: TGTGCCACCAGCAGAGATAAGACGTTCTTCTTC

d_gene: -
len: 14
j_gene: TRBJ1-1
v_gene: TRBV4-3
abundance: -
CDR3aa: CASSQDYRGGEAFF
CDR3nt: TGCGCCAGCAGCCAAGATTATCGGGGAGGTGAAGCTTTCTTT

d_gene: TRBD1
len: 13
j_gene: TRBJ1-2
v_gene: TRBV10-2
abundance: -
CDR3aa: CASSGDRGNGYTF
CDR3nt: TGCGCCAGCAGTGGGGACAGGGGGAATGGCTACACCTTC

d_gene: -
len: 13
j_gene: TRBJ1-3
v_gene: TRBV5-8
abundance: -
CDR3aa: CASSYLSGNTIYF
CDR3nt: TGTGCCAGCAGCTACCTATCAGGAAACACCATATATTTT

d_gene: TRBD1
len: 14
j_gene: TRBJ1-2
v_gene: TRBV2
abundance: -
CDR3aa: CASIMDRGNYGYTF
CDR3nt: TGTGCCAGCATCATGGACAGGGGCAACTATGGCTACACCTTC

d_gene: TRBD1
len: 15
j_gene: TRBJ1-1
v_gene: TRBV27
abundance: -
CDR3aa: CASVPPDYRGTEAFF
CDR3nt: TGTGCCAGCGTACCCCCCGACTACAGGGGCACTGAAGCTTTCTTT

d_gene: -
len: 16
j_gene: TRBJ1-5
v_gene: TRBV28
abundance: once
CDR3aa: CASSFTQGLGNQPQHF
CDR3nt: TGTGCCAGCAGTTTTACCCAAGGTTTGGGCAATCAGCCCCAGCATTTT

d_gene: -
len: 13
j_gene: TRBJ1-4
v_gene: TRBV18
abundance: -
CDR3aa: CASSSGTVEKLFF
CDR3nt: TGTGCCAGCTCCTCCGGGACGGTTGAAAAACTGTTTTTT

d_gene: -
len: 14
j_gene: TRBJ2-7
v_gene: TRBV4-2
abundance: once
CDR3aa: CASSQDPSNYEQYF
CDR3nt: TGTGCCAGCAGCCAAGATCCCAGCAACTACGAGCAGTACTTC

d_gene: -
len: 15
j_gene: TRBJ2-1
v_gene: TRBV19
abundance: -
CDR3aa: CASSIEAGTAPEQFF
CDR3nt: TGTGCCAGTAGTATAGAGGCCGGGACCGCTCCTGAGCAGTTCTTC

d_gene: -
len: 13
j_gene: TRBJ2-1
v_gene: TRBV11-3
abundance: -
CDR3aa: CASSSGRSNGQFF
CDR3nt: TGTGCCAGCAGCTCCGGGCGATCCAATGGGCAGTTCTTC

d_gene: TRBD1
len: 14
j_gene: TRBJ1-2
v_gene: TRBV15
abundance: -
CDR3aa: CATSRGGQDYGYTF
CDR3nt: TGTGCCACCAGCAGAGGTGGACAGGACTATGGCTACACCTTC

d_gene: -
len: 13
j_gene: TRBJ2-7
v_gene: TRBV7-8
abundance: -
CDR3aa: CASSATSRYEQYF
CDR3nt: TGTGCCAGCAGCGCGACTAGTAGGTACGAGCAGTACTTC

d_gene: TRBD1
len: 13
j_gene: TRBJ1-1
v_gene: TRBV19
abundance: -
CDR3aa: CASSIAIQGAAFF
CDR3nt: TGTGCCAGTAGTATAGCCATACAGGGGGCCGCTTTCTTT

d_gene: -
len: 13
j_gene: TRBJ1-2
v_gene: TRBV10-3
abundance: once
CDR3aa: CAISESGNYGYTF
CDR3nt: TGTGCCATCAGTGAGTCGGGGAACTATGGCTACACCTTC

d_gene: -
len: 13
j_gene: TRBJ2-1
v_gene: TRBV27
abundance: -
CDR3aa: CASSLIVAGEQFF
CDR3nt: TGTGCCAGCAGTTTGATTGTGGCGGGTGAGCAGTTCTTC

d_gene: -
len: 19
j_gene: TRBJ1-6
v_gene: TRBV10-3
abundance: -
CDR3aa: CAISVSPGIPDPYNSPLHF
CDR3nt: TGTGCCATCAGCGTATCTCCCGGGATACCAGACCCCTATAATTCACCCCTCCACTTT

d_gene: -
len: 13
j_gene: TRBJ2-1
v_gene: TRBV27
abundance: -
CDR3aa: CASSQGIYNEQFF
CDR3nt: TGTGCCAGCAGTCAAGGAATCTACAATGAGCAGTTCTTC

d_gene: -
len: 15
j_gene: TRBJ1-5
v_gene: TRBV5-8
abundance: once
CDR3aa: CASSLSGGSNQPQHF
CDR3nt: TGTGCCAGCAGCTTGAGTGGGGGGAGCAATCAGCCCCAGCATTTT

d_gene: TRBD1
len: 15
j_gene: TRBJ1-1
v_gene: TRBV29-1
abundance: -
CDR3aa: CSVVPRQGLGTEAFF
CDR3nt: TGCAGCGTTGTCCCCCGACAGGGTTTGGGGACTGAAGCTTTCTTT

d_gene: -
len: 15
j_gene: TRBJ2-5
v_gene: TRBV7-2
abundance: few
CDR3aa: CASSTTLDGGETQYF
CDR3nt: TGTGCCAGCAGTACCACTCTCGACGGGGGAGAGACCCAGTACTTC

d_gene: TRBD1
len: 16
j_gene: TRBJ1-2
v_gene: TRBV28
abundance: once
CDR3aa: CASSARTGGVSYGYTF
CDR3nt: TGTGCCAGCAGCGCCAGGACAGGGGGCGTAAGCTATGGCTACACCTTC

d_gene: TRBD2
len: 17
j_gene: TRBJ2-3
v_gene: TRBV5-5
abundance: once
CDR3aa: CASSSTRGTSGTDTQYF
CDR3nt: TGTGCCAGCAGCTCCACGAGAGGGACTAGCGGCACAGATACGCAGTATTTT

d_gene: -
len: 13
j_gene: TRBJ2-2
v_gene: TRBV27
abundance: -
CDR3aa: CASSLTGPGELFF
CDR3nt: TGTGCCAGCAGTTTGACAGGTCCCGGGGAGCTGTTTTTT

d_gene: -
len: 16
j_gene: TRBJ1-4
v_gene: TRBV5-4
abundance: -
CDR3aa: CASSLMGRGANEKLFF
CDR3nt: TGTGCCAGCAGCTTGATGGGGAGAGGAGCTAATGAAAAACTGTTTTTT